These 3 T cell receptor beta chains originate from one sample sequenced in a study of OX40 agonist ivuxolimab in advanced cancers. TCRdb's copy holds only in-frame clones and misses some; the assay was immunoSEQ multiplex PCR. Counted here are about 33,000 clones, about 81% occurring once; the ten biggest clones make up over 20%. Sample: CD4+ or CD8+ T cells sorted from blood, taken in a trial of the OX40 agonist ivuxolimab. The receptors originated from an adult with an advanced solid tumor such as melanoma, head and neck, liver or kidney cancer.

This clone was picked up one time. The V gene is TRBV6-5, the J gene TRBJ1-1; the D gene is possibly TRBD1 (6 bases). The CDR3 extends over 13 amino acids. V gave up 6 bases and J gave up 1 base, with 9 bases separating them. Germline CDR1 and CDR2: MNHEY and SVGAGI. The CDR3 is CASSRTENTEAFF. The CDR3 DNA reads as TGTGCCAGCAGCCGGACAGAGAACACTGAAGCTTTCTTT.

V usage is TRBV6-5 and J usage is TRBJ2-7; D is perhaps TRBD1 (8 bases). The CDR3 runs 14 residues. V was shortened by 5 bases and J by 2 bases, with 13 bases between the two germline ends. The germline V gene has CDR1 MNHEY and CDR2 SVGAGI. The CDR3 DNA is TGTGCCAGCAGTCTCACAGGGGGGGCCTACGAGCAGTACTTC. Protein sequence: CASSLTGGAYEQYF.

The chain uses TRBV6-5 and TRBJ2-1, with D unclear. The V and J ends lost 7 bases and 8 bases respectively, with 12 bases between them. CDR1 MNHEY and CDR2 SVGAGI come from the germline V gene. The CDR3 consists of 12 residues. The CDR3 nucleotides read TGTGCCAGCACCGTGGGGAATGATGAGCAGTTCTTC. Translating it yields CASTVGNDEQFF.